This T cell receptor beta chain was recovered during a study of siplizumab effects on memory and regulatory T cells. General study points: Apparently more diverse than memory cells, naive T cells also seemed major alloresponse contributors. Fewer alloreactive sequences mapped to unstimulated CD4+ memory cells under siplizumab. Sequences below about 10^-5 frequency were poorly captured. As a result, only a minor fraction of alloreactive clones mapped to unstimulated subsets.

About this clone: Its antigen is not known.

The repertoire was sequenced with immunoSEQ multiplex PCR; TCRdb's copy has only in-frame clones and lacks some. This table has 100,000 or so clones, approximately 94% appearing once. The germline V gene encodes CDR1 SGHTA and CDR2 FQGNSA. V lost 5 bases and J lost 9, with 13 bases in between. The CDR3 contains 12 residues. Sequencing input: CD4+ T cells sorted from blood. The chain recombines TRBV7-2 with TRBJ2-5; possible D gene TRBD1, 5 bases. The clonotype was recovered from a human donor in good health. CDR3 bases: TGTGCCAGCAGCCCCCGGGTGGGGCCCCAGTACTTC. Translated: CASSPRVGPQYF. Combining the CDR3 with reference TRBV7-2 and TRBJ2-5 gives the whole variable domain GAGVSQSPSNKVTEKGKDVELRCDPISGHTALYWYRQSLGQGLEFLIYFQGNSAPDKSGLPSDRFSAERTGGSVSTLTIQRTQQEDSAVYLCASSPRVGPQYFGPGTRLLVL.